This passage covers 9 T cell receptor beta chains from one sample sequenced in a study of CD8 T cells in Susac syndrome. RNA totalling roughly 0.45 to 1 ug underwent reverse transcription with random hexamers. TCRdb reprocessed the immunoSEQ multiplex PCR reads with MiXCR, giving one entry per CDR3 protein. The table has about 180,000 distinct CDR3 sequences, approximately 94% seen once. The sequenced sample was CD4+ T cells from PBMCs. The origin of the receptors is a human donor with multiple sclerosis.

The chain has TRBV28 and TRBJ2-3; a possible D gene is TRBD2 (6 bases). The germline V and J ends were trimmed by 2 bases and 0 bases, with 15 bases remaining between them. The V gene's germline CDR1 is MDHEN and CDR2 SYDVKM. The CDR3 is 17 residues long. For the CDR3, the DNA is TGTGCCAGCAGTTTAGCGGGGACCCTAACTAGCACAGATACGCAGTATTTT. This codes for CASSLAGTLTSTDTQYF.

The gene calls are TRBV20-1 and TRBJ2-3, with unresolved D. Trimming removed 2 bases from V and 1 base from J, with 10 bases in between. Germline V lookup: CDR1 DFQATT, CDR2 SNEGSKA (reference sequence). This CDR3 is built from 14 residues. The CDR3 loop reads CSARFGIGTDTQYF. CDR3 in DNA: TGCAGTGCTAGATTCGGCATCGGCACAGATACGCAGTATTTT.

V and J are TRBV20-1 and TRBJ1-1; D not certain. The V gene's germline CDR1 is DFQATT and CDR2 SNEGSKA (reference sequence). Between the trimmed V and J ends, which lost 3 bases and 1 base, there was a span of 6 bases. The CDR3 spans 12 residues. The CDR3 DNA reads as TGCAGTGCTAGTCAGCCGAACACTGAAGCTTTCTTT. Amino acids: CSASQPNTEAFF.

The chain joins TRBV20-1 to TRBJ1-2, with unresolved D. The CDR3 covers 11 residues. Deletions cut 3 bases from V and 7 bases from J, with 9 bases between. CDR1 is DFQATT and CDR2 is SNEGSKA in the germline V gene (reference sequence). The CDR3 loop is CSASWSGGYTF. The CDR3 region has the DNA TGCAGTGCTAGTTGGAGTGGTGGCTACACCTTC.

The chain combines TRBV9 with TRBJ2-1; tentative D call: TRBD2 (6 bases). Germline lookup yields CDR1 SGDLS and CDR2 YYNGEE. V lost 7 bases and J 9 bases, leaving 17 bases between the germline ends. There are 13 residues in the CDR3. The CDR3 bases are TGTGCCAGCCGCGGGCGGGGTCCTAGTGAGCAGTTCTTC. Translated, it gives CASRGRGPSEQFF.

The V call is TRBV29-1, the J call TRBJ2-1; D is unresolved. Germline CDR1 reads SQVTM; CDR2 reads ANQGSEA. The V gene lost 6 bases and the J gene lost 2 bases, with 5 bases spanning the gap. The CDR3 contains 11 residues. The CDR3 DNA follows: TGCAGCGTAGCCACCTACAATGAGCAGTTCTTC. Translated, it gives CSVATYNEQFF.

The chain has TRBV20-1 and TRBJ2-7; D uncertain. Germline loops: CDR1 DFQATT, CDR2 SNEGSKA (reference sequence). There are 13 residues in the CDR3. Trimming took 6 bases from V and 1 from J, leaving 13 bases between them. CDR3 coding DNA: TGCAGTGCCAATCCCCAGGATTCCTACGAGCAGTACTTC. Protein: CSANPQDSYEQYF.

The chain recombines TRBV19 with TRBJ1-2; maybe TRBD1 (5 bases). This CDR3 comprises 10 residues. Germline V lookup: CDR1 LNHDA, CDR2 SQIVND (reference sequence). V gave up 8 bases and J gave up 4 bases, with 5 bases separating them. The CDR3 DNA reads TGTGCCAGTGGGACCTATGGCTACACCTTC. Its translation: CASGTYGYTF. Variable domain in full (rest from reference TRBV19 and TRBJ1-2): DGGITQSPKYLFRKEGQNVTLSCEQNLNHDAMYWYRQDPGQGLRLIYYSQIVNDFQKGDIAEGYSVSREKKESFPLTVTSAQKNPTAFYLCASGTYGYTFGSGTRLTVV.

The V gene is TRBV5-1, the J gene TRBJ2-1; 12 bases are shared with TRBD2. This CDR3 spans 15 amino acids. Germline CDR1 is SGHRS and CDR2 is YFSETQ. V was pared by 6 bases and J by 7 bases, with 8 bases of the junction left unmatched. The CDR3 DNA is TGCGCCAGCATGCTAGCGGGGGGGCTTGCTAATGAGCAGTTCTTC. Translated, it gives CASMLAGGLANEQFF.